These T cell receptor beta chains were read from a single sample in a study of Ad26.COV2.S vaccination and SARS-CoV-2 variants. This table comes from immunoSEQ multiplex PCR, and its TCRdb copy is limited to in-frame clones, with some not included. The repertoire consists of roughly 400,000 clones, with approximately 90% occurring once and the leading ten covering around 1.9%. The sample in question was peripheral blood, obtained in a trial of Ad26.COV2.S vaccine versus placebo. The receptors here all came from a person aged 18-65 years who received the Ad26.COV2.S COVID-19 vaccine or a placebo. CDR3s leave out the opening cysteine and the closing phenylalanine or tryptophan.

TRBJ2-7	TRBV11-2	ASSPTSVVEQY
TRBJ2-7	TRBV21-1	ASTRKGPGVYEQY
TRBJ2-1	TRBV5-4	ASSWGGLAIRYNEQF
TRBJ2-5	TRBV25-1	ASSDLGLAQETQY
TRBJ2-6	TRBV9	ASSPRVGANVLT
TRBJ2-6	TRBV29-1	SAEGGAGANVLT
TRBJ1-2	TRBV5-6	ASSLEGVDYGYT
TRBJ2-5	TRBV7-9	ASMPRDVREETQY
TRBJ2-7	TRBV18	ASSVKLAGGPNEQY
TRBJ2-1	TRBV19	ASSIKTLLVGEQF
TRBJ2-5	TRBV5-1	ASSLYQETQY
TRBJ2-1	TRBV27	ASGSEAGGLYNEQF
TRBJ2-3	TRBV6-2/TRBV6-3	ASSSGSGADTQY
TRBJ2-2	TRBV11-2	ASSRGRAGELF
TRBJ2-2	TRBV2	ASSERRRLAGAGELF
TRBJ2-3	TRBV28	ASIPGTRLAQY
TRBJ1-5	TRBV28	ASSSGQFNQPQH
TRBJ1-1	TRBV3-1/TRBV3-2	ASSRWTGSTEAF
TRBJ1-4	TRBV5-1	ASSLGSGKDRLF
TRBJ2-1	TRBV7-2	ASSSPAGNNEQF
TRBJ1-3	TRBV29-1	SARTGSSGNTIY
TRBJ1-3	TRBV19	ASSPPGQFFSGNTIY
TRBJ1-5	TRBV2	ASRAGQGSGPQH
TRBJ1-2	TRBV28	ASSSSNYGYT
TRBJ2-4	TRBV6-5	ASSYSGQGLGQY
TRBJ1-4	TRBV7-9	ASSKGPQATRGDEKLF
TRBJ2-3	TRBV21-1	ASTVTSGRAKDTQY
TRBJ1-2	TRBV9	ASSATQGVGYGYT
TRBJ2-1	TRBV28	ASSSAGASSYNEQF
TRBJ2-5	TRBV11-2	ASSFQETQY
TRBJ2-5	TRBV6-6	ASRTGQQETQY
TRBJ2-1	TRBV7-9	ASSLASMREQF
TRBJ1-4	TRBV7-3	ASSLGVGEKLF
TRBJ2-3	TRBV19	ASSILRTRVTDTQY